The text below deals with one TCR beta chain. Its antigen is unidentified. The data derive from a study of shared clonotypes between healthy human individuals. Whole-study results and caveats: Compared with memory subsets, naive subsets generally had larger estimated richness. Sequencing depth was a factor that was expected to affect clonotype sharing among donors.

The protocol was immunoSEQ multiplex PCR, while the TCRdb copy is restricted to in-frame clones and leaves out a portion. The repertoire holds hundreds of thousands of clones, with about 95% as singletons. V lost 4 bases and J 0 bases, leaving 13 bases between the germline ends. The germline V gene has CDR1 MDHEN and CDR2 SYDVKM. CDR3 size: 16 residues. The chain carries TRBV28 and TRBJ2-1; no definite D call. This sequence originates from a woman in her thirties in good health. Sequencing input: naive CD4+ T cells sorted from blood. The subset here: CD45RA+ positively selected. The DNA for the CDR3 is TGTGCCAGCAGTTCCCTATCTAAATACTCCTACAATGAGCAGTTCTTC. Amino acid sequence: CASSSLSKYSYNEQFF.